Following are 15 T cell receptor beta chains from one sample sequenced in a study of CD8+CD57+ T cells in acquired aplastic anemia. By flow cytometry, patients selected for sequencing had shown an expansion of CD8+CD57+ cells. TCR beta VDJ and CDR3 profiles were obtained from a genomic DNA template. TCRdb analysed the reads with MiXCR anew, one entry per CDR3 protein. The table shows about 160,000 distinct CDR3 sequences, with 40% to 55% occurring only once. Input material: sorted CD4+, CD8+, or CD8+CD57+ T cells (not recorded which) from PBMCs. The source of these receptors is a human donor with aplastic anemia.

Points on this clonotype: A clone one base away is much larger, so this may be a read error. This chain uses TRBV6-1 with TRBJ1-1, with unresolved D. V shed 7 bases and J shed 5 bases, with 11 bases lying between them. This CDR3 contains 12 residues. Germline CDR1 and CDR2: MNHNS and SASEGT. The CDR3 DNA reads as TGTGCCAGCATGGAAGTAAGAACTGAAGCTTTCTTT. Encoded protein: CASMEVRTEAFF.

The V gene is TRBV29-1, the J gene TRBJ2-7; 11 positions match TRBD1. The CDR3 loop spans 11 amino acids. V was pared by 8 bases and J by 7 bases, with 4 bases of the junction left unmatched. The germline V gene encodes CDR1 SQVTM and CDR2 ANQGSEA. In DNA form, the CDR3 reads TGCAGCCAAGGGACAGGGGGAGAGCAGTACTTC. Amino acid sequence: CSQGTGGEQYF.

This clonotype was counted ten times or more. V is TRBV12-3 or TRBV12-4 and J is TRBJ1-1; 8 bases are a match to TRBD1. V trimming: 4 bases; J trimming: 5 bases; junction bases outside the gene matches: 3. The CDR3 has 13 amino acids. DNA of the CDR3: TGTGCCAGCAGTTATCGGGACAGGACTGAAGCTTTCTTT. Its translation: CASSYRDRTEAFF.

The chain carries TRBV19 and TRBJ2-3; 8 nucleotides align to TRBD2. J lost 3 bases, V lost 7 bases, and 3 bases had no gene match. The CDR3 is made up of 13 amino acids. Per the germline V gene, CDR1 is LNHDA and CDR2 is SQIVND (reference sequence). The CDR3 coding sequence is TGTGCCAGTATGAGCGGGAGTACAGATACGCAGTATTTT. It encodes CASMSGSTDTQYF.

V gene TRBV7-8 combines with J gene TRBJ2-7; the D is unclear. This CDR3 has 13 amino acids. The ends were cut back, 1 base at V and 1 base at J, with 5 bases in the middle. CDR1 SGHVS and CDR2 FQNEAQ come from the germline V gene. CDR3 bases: TGTGCCAGCAGCTTAGACGCGTCCTACGAGCAGTACTTC. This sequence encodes CASSLDASYEQYF.

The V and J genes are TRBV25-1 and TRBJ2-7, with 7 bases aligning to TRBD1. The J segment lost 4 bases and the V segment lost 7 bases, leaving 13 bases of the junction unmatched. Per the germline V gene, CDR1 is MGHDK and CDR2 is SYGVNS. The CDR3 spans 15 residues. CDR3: CASTTGTSEGYEQYF. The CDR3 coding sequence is TGTGCCAGCACGACAGGGACATCAGAAGGATACGAGCAGTACTTC.

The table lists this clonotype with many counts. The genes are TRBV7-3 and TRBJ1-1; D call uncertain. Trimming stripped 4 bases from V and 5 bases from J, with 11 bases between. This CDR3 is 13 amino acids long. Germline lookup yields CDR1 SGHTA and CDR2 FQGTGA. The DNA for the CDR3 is TGTGCCAGCAGCTCTCGAACCGGGACTGAAGCTTTCTTT. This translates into CASSSRTGTEAFF.

CDR3 coding DNA: TGTGCCAGTAGTCATTCGGGGGGCCTTGGTGAGCAGTTCTTC. It is translated as CASSHSGGLGEQFF. The chain carries TRBV19 and TRBJ2-1, with TRBD2 as a possible D gene (7 bases). V lost 5 bases and J lost 9, with 17 bases in between. Germline V gives CDR1 LNHDA, CDR2 SQIVND (reference sequence). CDR3 size: 14 residues.

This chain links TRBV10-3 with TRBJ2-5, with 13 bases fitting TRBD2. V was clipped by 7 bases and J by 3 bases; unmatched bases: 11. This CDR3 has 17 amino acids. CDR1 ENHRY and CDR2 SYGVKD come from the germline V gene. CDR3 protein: CAITGLAGAIYKETQYF. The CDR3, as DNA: TGTGCCATCACCGGACTAGCGGGGGCAATCTACAAAGAGACCCAGTACTTC.

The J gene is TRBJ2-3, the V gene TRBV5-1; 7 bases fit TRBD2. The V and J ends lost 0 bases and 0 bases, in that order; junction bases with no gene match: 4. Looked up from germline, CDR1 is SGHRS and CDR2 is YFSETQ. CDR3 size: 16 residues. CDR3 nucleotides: TGCGCCAGCAGCTTGGCGGCTAGCGGTAGCACAGATACGCAGTATTTT. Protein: CASSLAASGSTDTQYF.

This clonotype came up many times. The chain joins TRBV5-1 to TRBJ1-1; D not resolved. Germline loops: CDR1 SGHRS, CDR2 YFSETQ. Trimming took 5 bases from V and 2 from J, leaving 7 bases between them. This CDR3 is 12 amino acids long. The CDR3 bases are TGCGCCAGCAGGAGGTACAACACTGAAGCTTTCTTT. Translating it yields CASRRYNTEAFF.

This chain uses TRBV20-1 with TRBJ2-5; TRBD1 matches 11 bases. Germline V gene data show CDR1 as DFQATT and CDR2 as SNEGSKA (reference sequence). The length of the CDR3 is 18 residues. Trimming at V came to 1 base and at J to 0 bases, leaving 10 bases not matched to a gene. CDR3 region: CSARGRTGGLTYQETQYF. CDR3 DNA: TGCAGTGCTAGAGGCAGGACAGGGGGCTTAACCTACCAAGAGACCCAGTACTTC.

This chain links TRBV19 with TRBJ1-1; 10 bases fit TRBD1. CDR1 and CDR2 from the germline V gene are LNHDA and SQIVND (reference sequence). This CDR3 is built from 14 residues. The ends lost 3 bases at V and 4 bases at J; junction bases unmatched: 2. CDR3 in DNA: TGTGCCAGTAGTATGGGACAGGGGCGCACTGAAGCTTTCTTT. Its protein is CASSMGQGRTEAFF.

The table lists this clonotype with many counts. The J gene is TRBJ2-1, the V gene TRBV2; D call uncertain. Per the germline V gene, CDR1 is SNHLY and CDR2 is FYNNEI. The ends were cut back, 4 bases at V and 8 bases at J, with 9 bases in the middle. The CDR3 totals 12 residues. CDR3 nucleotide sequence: TGTGCCAGCAGTGGGGTGCTCTATGAGCAGTTCTTC. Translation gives CASSGVLYEQFF.

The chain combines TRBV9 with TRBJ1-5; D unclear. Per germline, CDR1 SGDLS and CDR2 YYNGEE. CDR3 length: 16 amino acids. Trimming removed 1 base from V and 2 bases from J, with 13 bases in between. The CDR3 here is CASSVSGESGNQPQHF. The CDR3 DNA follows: TGTGCCAGCAGCGTAAGCGGGGAAAGTGGCAATCAGCCCCAGCATTTT.